This paragraph reports one TCR beta chain. The data are from a study of blood T cell repertoires in COVID-19. Original processing notes: Amplification with reference gene primers provided the estimates of nucleated cell counts. Sequenced by immunoSEQ multiplex PCR; TCRdb stores in-frame clones only, minus some. That table furnishes V, J and clone size, whereas the DNA furnished D and trimming. The top ten hold roughly 5.3% of the sample, which has around 230,000 clones, over 75% seen once. Germline CDR1 reads KGHSH; CDR2 reads LQKENI. CDR3 size: 14 residues. The germline V and J ends were trimmed by 3 bases and 3 bases, with 9 bases remaining between them.

Sequenced material: peripheral blood. The receptor's source is a man aged 45-65 years with COVID-19, enrolled during active disease. The chain uses TRBV18 and TRBJ2-1; D is perhaps TRBD1 (5 bases). CDR3 DNA: TGTGCCAGCTCACCTGACAGAGTCTACAATGAGCAGTTCTTC. Its translation is CASSPDRVYNEQFF.